The 27 T cell receptor beta chains below come from one sample, sequenced in a study of lymphopenia after photon versus proton radiotherapy. The method was immunoSEQ multiplex PCR; TCRdb's version includes in-frame clones alone and lacks a portion of them. The table lists 70,000 or so clones, approximately 91% of them singletons, with approximately 2.6% in the top ten. The specimen was peripheral blood, collected from a patient treated with photon-based radiotherapy. The receptors derive from a woman between 65 and 79 years old with pancreatic cancer.

The rearrangement joins TRBV4-3 to TRBJ2-1, with TRBD2 matching over 8 bases. V was pared by 0 bases and J by 1 base, with 2 bases of the junction left unmatched. This CDR3 is 16 amino acids long. The germline gives CDR1 LGHNA, CDR2 YSLEER. CDR3 DNA sequence: TGCGCCAGCAGCCAAGATGAGCGGGGGTCCTACAATGAGCAGTTCTTC. As protein: CASSQDERGSYNEQFF.

This rearrangement joins TRBV19 to TRBJ2-2; 8 bases map to TRBD1. CDR3 length: 14 residues. With 8 bases clipped from V and 0 bases from J, the junction kept 2 bases outside the gene matches. Germline CDR1 and CDR2: LNHDA and SQIVND (reference sequence). CDR3 residues: CASGGQANTGELFF. In DNA, the CDR3 is TGTGCCAGTGGGGGACAGGCGAACACCGGGGAGCTGTTTTTT. The whole variable domain, filled in from reference TRBV19 and TRBJ2-2, reads DGGITQSPKYLFRKEGQNVTLSCEQNLNHDAMYWYRQDPGQGLRLIYYSQIVNDFQKGDIAEGYSVSREKKESFPLTVTSAQKNPTAFYLCASGGQANTGELFFGEGSRLTVL.

The chain carries TRBV4-3 and TRBJ1-3; unclear D gene. The CDR3 runs 13 residues. Trimming stripped 4 bases from V and 4 bases from J, with 8 bases between. CDR1 LGHNA and CDR2 YSLEER come from the germline V gene. The DNA for the CDR3 is TGCGCCAGCAGCCCAGGTACGGGAAACACCATATATTTT. It specifies CASSPGTGNTIYF.

The chain is built from TRBV7-9 and TRBJ1-1; D unclear. CDR1 SEHNR and CDR2 FQNEAQ come from the germline V gene (reference sequence). V lost 1 base and J lost 7, with 10 bases in between. This CDR3 has 13 residues. The CDR3 coding sequence is TGTGCCAGCAGCTTAGGGAATCGCGATGAAGCTTTCTTT. As protein: CASSLGNRDEAFF.

The sample holds a few counts of this clone. The chain has TRBV7-6 and TRBJ1-1, with D possibly being TRBD1 (6 bases). The V end lost 5 bases, the J end lost 1 base, and 8 bases lay between the germline ends. The CDR3 covers 13 residues. The germline V gene encodes CDR1 SGHVS and CDR2 FNYEAQ. Here the CDR3 DNA reads TGTGCCAGCAGCGCGGGACAGAACACTGAAGCTTTCTTT. Translating gives CASSAGQNTEAFF.

The chain joins TRBV29-1 to TRBJ1-2; D unclear. V was pared by 5 bases and J by 1 base, with 5 bases between. The CDR3 length is 11 residues. Germline loops: CDR1 SQVTM, CDR2 ANQGSEA. DNA of the CDR3: TGCAGCGTTCTCAGTAACTATGGCTACACCTTC. Translation gives CSVLSNYGYTF.

This clone was seen more than once but under ten times. This sequence joins TRBV6-1 and TRBJ2-5; 10 bases match TRBD1. With 4 bases clipped from V and 5 bases from J, the junction kept 7 bases outside the gene matches. The CDR3 runs to 15 residues. Looked up from germline, CDR1 is MNHNS and CDR2 is SASEGT. CDR3 protein: CASSGGQGGLETQYF. The CDR3 region has the DNA TGTGCCAGCAGTGGTGGACAGGGGGGTCTGGAGACCCAGTACTTC.

This chain links TRBV18 with TRBJ2-7; 8 bases are a match to TRBD1. This CDR3 contains 15 residues. Germline CDR1 KGHSH, CDR2 LQKENI. V trimming: 3 bases; J trimming: 2 bases; junction bases outside the gene matches: 6. Here the CDR3 DNA reads TGTGCCAGCTCACCGATCGGGACAGGAGCCTACGAGCAGTACTTC. It encodes CASSPIGTGAYEQYF.

The V call is TRBV7-2, the J call TRBJ2-3; 9 positions agree with TRBD1. The CDR3 is made up of 14 amino acids. The germline gives CDR1 SGHTA, CDR2 FQGNSA. J was trimmed by 6 bases and V by 1 base; bases with no gene match: 2. The CDR3 nucleotides are TGTGCCAGCAGCTTAGGGGACAGGGAGGATACGCAGTATTTT. Amino acids: CASSLGDREDTQYF. Using reference TRBV7-2 and TRBJ2-3 for the parts outside the CDR3, the full variable domain is GAGVSQSPSNKVTEKGKDVELRCDPISGHTALYWYRQSLGQGLEFLIYFQGNSAPDKSGLPSDRFSAERTGGSVSTLTIQRTQQEDSAVYLCASSLGDREDTQYFGPGTRLTVL.

The chain joins TRBV9 to TRBJ1-4; 8 nucleotides line up with TRBD1. Germline assignment: CDR1 SGDLS and CDR2 YYNGEE. The CDR3 runs 16 residues. Trimming cost V 4 bases and J 0 bases; bases outside gene matches: 5. CDR3 sequence reads: CASSSGQDATNEKLFF. CDR3 coding DNA: TGTGCCAGCAGCTCGGGACAGGACGCAACTAATGAAAAACTGTTTTTT.

Concerning this clone itself: Relative to the germline gene, one junction end is altered; a read error may explain this. The rearrangement uses TRBV28 and TRBJ1-2; D perhaps matches TRBD1 (5 bases). The germline V gene has CDR1 MDHEN and CDR2 SYDVKM. The CDR3 length is 15 residues. The CDR3 DNA reads TGTGCCAGCGGGACCAACCCCAAGCAGGACTATGGCCACACCTTC. Translated: CASGTNPKQDYGHTF.

This chain links TRBV21-1 with TRBJ1-4; the table's TRBD1 call for D was not verified on the DNA. TRBV21-1 is annotated as a pseudogene. This CDR3 is built from 21 residues. The CDR3 reads CASSTPGKQLPEAGANEKLFF. The CDR3 DNA reads as TGTGCCAGCAGTACACCAGGAAAGCAACTTCCCGAGGCAGGGGCTAATGAAAAACTGTTTTTT.

This chain uses TRBV5-5 with TRBJ2-7; TRBD1 agrees at 8 bases. Germline CDR1 SGHKS, CDR2 YYEKEE (reference sequence). The CDR3 covers 14 residues. J was trimmed by 4 bases and V by 1 base; bases with no gene match: 4. The CDR3 DNA reads TGTGCCAGCAGCTTGCTCCAGGGGGCATACGAGCAGTACTTC. Translating gives CASSLLQGAYEQYF.

V usage is TRBV9 and J usage is TRBJ2-7, with 8 bases that match TRBD2. Germline CDR1 and CDR2: SGDLS and YYNGEE. Losses at the gene ends were 4 bases for V and 7 bases for J; bases not matched to a gene: 19. CDR3 length: 17 amino acids. The CDR3 reads CASSPLAGTQRTGEQYF. The CDR3 DNA sequence: TGTGCCAGCAGCCCCCTAGCGGGTACCCAACGCACGGGGGAGCAGTACTTC.

The chain couples TRBV25-1 to TRBJ2-7; the D gene could be TRBD1 or TRBD2 (6 bases each). V was trimmed by 3 bases and J by 5 bases, leaving 8 bases between them. The CDR3 runs to 12 residues. Germline V gene sequence: CDR1 MGHDK, CDR2 SYGVNS. The CDR3 DNA sequence: TGTGCCAGCAGTGAGGGGGGCCACGAGCAGTACTTC. Amino acid sequence: CASSEGGHEQYF.

This clone has a single count. The CDR3 bases are TGTGCCAGCAGCTTGAAACAGGGAGCGATCCGTGAAGCTTTCTTT. Translated: CASSLKQGAIREAFF. This chain joins TRBV7-3 and TRBJ1-1; D perhaps matches TRBD1 (6 bases). CDR1 is SGHTA, CDR2 FQGTGA, per germline. V was clipped by 3 bases and J by 7 bases, with 18 bases between them. The CDR3 runs to 15 residues. The whole variable domain, remainder taken from reference TRBV7-3 and TRBJ1-1, is GAGVSQTPSNKVTEKGKYVELRCDPISGHTALYWYRQSLGQGPEFLIYFQGTGAADDSGLPNDRFFAVRPEGSVSTLKIQRTERGDSAVYLCASSLKQGAIREAFFGQGTRLTVV.

This chain links TRBV14 with TRBJ1-3; 10 bases match TRBD1. CDR1 is SGHDN and CDR2 is FVKESK in the germline V gene. V lost 4 bases and J lost 2; bases outside the gene matches: 2. CDR3 length: 15 amino acids. The CDR3 loop reads CASSLGTGAGNTIYF. The CDR3 region has the DNA TGTGCCAGCAGCCTAGGGACAGGGGCTGGAAACACCATATATTTT.

The chain couples TRBV16 to TRBJ2-7, with 8 bases aligning to TRBD2. V lost 4 bases and J lost 5; bases outside the gene matches: 1. Germline-derived CDR1 and CDR2 are KGHSY and FQNENV. The CDR3 loop spans 12 amino acids. CDR3 region: CASSPGGNEQYF. The CDR3 DNA is TGTGCCAGCAGCCCGGGGGGGAACGAGCAGTACTTC.

This clone was observed once. This sequence joins TRBV5-6 and TRBJ2-5, with 14 bases fitting TRBD2. This CDR3 has 16 amino acids. The germline gives CDR1 SGHDT, CDR2 YYEEEE. The V segment lost 2 bases and the J segment 4 bases; nucleotides outside the gene matches: 4. Here the CDR3 reads CASSFGTSGRRETQYF. In DNA, the CDR3 is TGTGCCAGCAGCTTCGGGACTAGCGGGAGACGAGAGACCCAGTACTTC.

The chain uses TRBV29-1 and TRBJ1-2, with D possibly TRBD1 on 6 matching bases. CDR1 is SQVTM and CDR2 is ANQGSEA in the germline V gene. V shed 5 bases and J shed 5 bases, with 15 bases lying between them. The CDR3 length is 13 residues. CDR3 amino acids: CSVNQGQRYGYTF. Written as DNA, the CDR3 is TGCAGCGTTAACCAGGGGCAGCGGTATGGCTACACCTTC.

This chain joins TRBV28 and TRBJ1-1, with D possibly being TRBD1 (6 bases). Trimming cost V 2 bases and J 10 bases, with 11 bases left between them. The germline V gene has CDR1 MDHEN and CDR2 SYDVKM. This CDR3 contains 12 residues. The CDR3 bases are TGTGCCAGCAGTTTACTGACAGGACCAGCTTTCTTT. Protein sequence: CASSLLTGPAFF. The full variable domain, its missing parts supplied by reference TRBV28 and TRBJ1-1, is DVKVTQSSRYLVKRTGEKVFLECVQDMDHENMFWYRQDPGLGLRLIYFSYDVKMKEKGDIPEGYSVSREKKERFSLILESASTNQTSMYLCASSLLTGPAFFGQGTRLTVV.

The V gene is TRBV7-3, the J gene TRBJ1-5, with unresolved D. Looked up from germline, CDR1 is SGHTA and CDR2 is FQGTGA. Trimming shortened V by 5 bases and J by 6 bases, and 17 bases separated the two germline ends. This CDR3 spans 15 amino acids. The CDR3 here is CASSPKNLPVQPQHF. The CDR3 bases are TGTGCCAGCAGCCCAAAAAACCTTCCCGTTCAGCCCCAGCATTTT.

In nucleotides, the CDR3 is TGTGCTAGTGACTCGTTAGGGGAAAATGAAAAACTGTTTTTT. Amino acids: CASDSLGENEKLFF. This chain joins TRBV12-5 and TRBJ1-4, with D possibly matching TRBD1 (5 bases). Trimming left V 7 bases short and J 5 bases short, with 14 bases between. CDR3 length equals 14 residues. The germline gives CDR1 LGHNT, CDR2 FRNRAP.

The chain combines TRBV5-6 with TRBJ1-2, with D possibly TRBD1 on 5 matching bases. The CDR3 is 14 residues long. Trimming left V 5 bases short and J 3 bases short, with 14 bases between. Per germline, CDR1 SGHDT and CDR2 YYEEEE. Written as DNA, the CDR3 is TGTGCCAGCAGTAGAGGACAAGATCACTATGGCTACACCTTC. Translation: CASSRGQDHYGYTF.

The rearrangement uses TRBV15 and TRBJ2-7, with D maybe TRBD2 (6 bases). Germline V gene lookup returns CDR1 LNHNV and CDR2 YYDKDF (reference sequence). There are 16 residues in the CDR3. Between the trimmed V and J ends, which lost 3 bases and 0 bases, there was a span of 15 bases. In DNA form, the CDR3 reads TGTGCCACCAGCAGTGACCTCGGCGGGATCTCCTACGAGCAGTACTTC. Its translation is CATSSDLGGISYEQYF.

The CDR3 DNA reads as TGTGCCAGCAAACACTACCAAGGGGAGAACACTGAAGCTTTCTTT. Its translation: CASKHYQGENTEAFF. The chain couples TRBV7-8 to TRBJ1-1, with D possibly matching TRBD1 (5 bases). Between the trimmed V and J ends, which lost 7 bases and 1 base, there was a span of 16 bases. CDR1 is SGHVS and CDR2 is FQNEAQ in the germline V gene. This CDR3 contains 15 residues.

CDR3 in amino acids: CASSLGGSAGTEAFF. Written as DNA, the CDR3 is TGTGCCAGCAGTTTAGGGGGGAGCGCAGGGACTGAAGCTTTCTTT. The chain employs TRBV28 and TRBJ1-1; possible D gene TRBD1, 5 bases. The germline gives CDR1 MDHEN, CDR2 SYDVKM. There are 15 residues in the CDR3. Trimming left V 2 bases short and J 5 bases short, with 15 bases between.